One and the same sample provided the 32 T cell receptor beta chains below, sequenced in a study of blood T cell repertoires in COVID-19. Clones were read by immunoSEQ multiplex PCR, and TCRdb kept only the in-frame ones, dropping some. The data hold around 210,000 clones, with roughly nine tenths observed a single time. Sequenced: peripheral blood. These receptors all stem from a woman in her sixties or seventies with acute or convalescent COVID-19.

This chain joins TRBV19 and TRBJ1-6, with TRBD1 matching 7 bases. Germline lookup yields CDR1 LNHDA and CDR2 SQIVND (reference sequence). The J segment lost 10 bases and the V segment lost 3 bases, leaving 9 bases of the junction unmatched. This CDR3 spans 15 amino acids. In DNA form, the CDR3 reads TGTGCCAGTAGTATTAACAGGGGAAAGAACTCACCCCTCCACTTT. It yields the protein CASSINRGKNSPLHF.

The chain uses TRBV18 and TRBJ2-3; TRBD2 matches 10 bases. The CDR3 is made up of 17 amino acids. The trim removed 0 bases at V and 6 bases at J, leaving 9 bases unmatched. CDR1 is KGHSH, CDR2 LQKENI, per germline. The CDR3 sequence is CASSPPPTSGARDTQYF. The CDR3 region has the DNA TGTGCCAGCTCACCACCTCCAACTAGCGGGGCTCGGGATACGCAGTATTTT.

The chain carries TRBV7-9 and TRBJ1-2; possibly TRBD1 for D (5 bases). The ends were cut back, 1 base at V and 8 bases at J, with 14 bases in the middle. Germline CDR1 is SEHNR and CDR2 is FQNEAQ (reference sequence). The CDR3 is 14 amino acids. For the CDR3, the DNA is TGTGCCAGCAGCTTAGAGCTCAGGGTTGGAGGCTACACCTTC. Translation: CASSLELRVGGYTF.

For this clone: Additional DNA sequences in this sample encode the identical CDR3. The chain is built from TRBV5-4 and TRBJ2-7; D possibly corresponds to TRBD2 (6 bases). Trimming shortened V by 0 bases and J by 3 bases, and 7 bases separated the two germline ends. Per the germline V gene, CDR1 is SGHNT and CDR2 is YYREEE (reference sequence). The CDR3 totals 13 residues. The CDR3 DNA reads as TGTGCCAGCAGCTTGGTCGGGGGCTACGAGCAGTACTTC. Residues: CASSLVGGYEQYF.

The chain joins TRBV7-2 to TRBJ1-2; tentatively, D is TRBD1 (6 bases). V shed 0 bases and J shed 4 bases, with 6 bases lying between them. The germline V gene has CDR1 SGHTA and CDR2 FQGNSA. This CDR3 contains 13 residues. CDR3 sequence (DNA): TGTGCCAGCAGCTTAGCCAGGGGCTATGGCTACACCTTC. Translating gives CASSLARGYGYTF.

V gene TRBV27 combines with J gene TRBJ1-3; no definite D call. CDR1 and CDR2 (germline): MNHEY, SMNVEV (reference sequence). Trimming cost V 4 bases and J 0 bases, with 4 bases left between them. This CDR3 is built from 13 residues. The CDR3 protein is CASSYNSGNTIYF. CDR3 nucleotides: TGTGCCAGCAGTTACAACTCTGGAAACACCATATATTTT.

This chain connects TRBV6-5 to TRBJ1-1; TRBD1 aligns across 7 bases. CDR1 is MNHEY, CDR2 SVGAGI, per germline. J gave up 1 base and V 5 bases, and 4 bases lay outside the gene matches. The length of the CDR3 is 14 residues. Written as DNA, the CDR3 is TGTGCCAGCAGTACGTCAGGGGGGAACACTGAAGCTTTCTTT. Translating it yields CASSTSGGNTEAFF.

A single count supports this clone. The chain combines TRBV29-1 with TRBJ2-3; D perhaps matches TRBD2 (6 bases). V was pared by 3 bases and J by 0 bases, with 10 bases between. The CDR3 sequence is 14 residues long. Germline loops: CDR1 SQVTM, CDR2 ANQGSEA. The chain's CDR3 is CSVEGRFSTDTQYF. The CDR3 DNA follows: TGCAGCGTTGAGGGGAGGTTTAGCACAGATACGCAGTATTTT.

The CDR3 bases are TGTGCCAGCAGCTTAGGGGGACAGTTTACTGAAGCTTTCTTT. It codes for CASSLGGQFTEAFF. The V gene is TRBV7-8, the J gene TRBJ1-1; 7 nucleotides align to TRBD1. The CDR3 sequence is 14 residues long. Germline trimming cut 1 base from V and 5 bases from J; bases unmatched to any gene: 4. Germline V CDR1 and CDR2: SGHVS, FQNEAQ.

V and J are TRBV28 and TRBJ1-3; no firm D call. The V end was cut by 4 bases, the J end by 0 bases, with 13 bases between. Per the germline V gene, CDR1 is MDHEN and CDR2 is SYDVKM. The CDR3 runs 16 residues. The CDR3 nucleotides are TGTGCCAGCAGTTCTCAATTCGGCGGCTCTGGAAACACCATATATTTT. It is translated as CASSSQFGGSGNTIYF.

This chain uses TRBV6-5 with TRBJ1-2; TRBD1 is a possible D gene (5 bases). Germline V lookup: CDR1 MNHEY, CDR2 SVGAGI. Trimming removed 7 bases at V and 13 bases at J, with 19 bases between. This CDR3 contains 12 residues. The CDR3 sequence: CASNFPTGFPTF. CDR3 DNA: TGTGCCAGCAACTTTCCTACAGGTTTCCCCACCTTC.

This rearrangement joins TRBV9 to TRBJ2-5; TRBD2 agrees at 10 bases. Germline V gene sequence: CDR1 SGDLS, CDR2 YYNGEE. The ends lost 4 bases at V and 5 bases at J; junction bases unmatched: 20. This CDR3 spans 19 amino acids. CDR3 residues: CASSPLGGILAGVQETQYF. Here the CDR3 DNA reads TGTGCCAGCAGCCCCCTCGGCGGGATTCTAGCGGGAGTCCAGGAGACCCAGTACTTC.

The DNA of the CDR3 is TGTGCCAGTAGTATTGGACTAGCGGGGGGGCTCGGGACCCAGTACTTC. Protein sequence: CASSIGLAGGLGTQYF. This chain joins TRBV19 and TRBJ2-5; TRBD2 aligns across 15 bases. After removal of 3 bases from V and 7 bases from J, the junction contained 6 bases not matched to a gene. The CDR3 extends over 16 amino acids. Germline CDR1 reads LNHDA; CDR2 reads SQIVND (reference sequence). Based on the CDR3 plus reference TRBV19 and TRBJ2-5, the full variable domain is DGGITQSPKYLFRKEGQNVTLSCEQNLNHDAMYWYRQDPGQGLRLIYYSQIVNDFQKGDIAEGYSVSREKKESFPLTVTSAQKNPTAFYLCASSIGLAGGLGTQYFGPGTRLLVL.

V and J are TRBV5-4 and TRBJ1-1; maybe TRBD1 (5 bases). The CDR3 length is 14 residues. V lost 4 bases to trimming and J lost 0 bases, with 10 bases between them. The germline V gene encodes CDR1 SGHNT and CDR2 YYREEE (reference sequence). CDR3 nucleotide sequence: TGTGCCAGCAGCGCGGGACGGATGAACACTGAAGCTTTCTTT. This sequence encodes CASSAGRMNTEAFF.

The chain uses TRBV7-2 and TRBJ2-5, with 8 bases identical to TRBD1. The V and J ends lost 3 bases and 4 bases, in that order; junction bases with no gene match: 7. The germline V gene encodes CDR1 SGHTA and CDR2 FQGNSA. The CDR3 is made up of 15 amino acids. The CDR3, as DNA: TGTGCCAGCAGCTTGGGCAGGGGGCTACGAGAGACCCAGTACTTC. Translated, it gives CASSLGRGLRETQYF.

This chain links TRBV5-6 with TRBJ2-7, with 8 bases fitting TRBD2. The CDR3 extends over 16 amino acids. Unmatched junction bases numbered 12, after V lost 4 bases and J lost 3 bases. Germline V gene data show CDR1 as SGHDT and CDR2 as YYEEEE. The CDR3 DNA sequence: TGTGCCAGCAGCCCGGGGGGGGCAGATGGCTTCTACGAGCAGTACTTC. Protein: CASSPGGADGFYEQYF.

This clone was detected many times. The chain is built from TRBV27 and TRBJ2-5; 10 nucleotides align to TRBD2. The germline CDR1 and CDR2 sequences are MNHEY and SMNVEV (reference sequence). V gave up 6 bases and J gave up 5 bases; unmatched junction bases: 18. The CDR3 has 18 amino acids. The CDR3 DNA is TGTGCCAGCAGCCCTCTAAGCGGGAGGGCCCGGGATAAGGAGACCCAGTACTTC. Residues: CASSPLSGRARDKETQYF.

V usage is TRBV7-2 and J usage is TRBJ1-1; 8 bases align to TRBD1. There are 14 residues in the CDR3. V was clipped by 5 bases and J by 4 bases; unmatched bases: 6. CDR1 SGHTA and CDR2 FQGNSA come from the germline V gene. In DNA, the CDR3 is TGTGCCAGCAGCCTACAGGGGGGAATCACTGAAGCTTTCTTT. It encodes CASSLQGGITEAFF. The full variable domain, completed using reference TRBV7-2 and TRBJ1-1, is GAGVSQSPSNKVTEKGKDVELRCDPISGHTALYWYRQSLGQGLEFLIYFQGNSAPDKSGLPSDRFSAERTGGSVSTLTIQRTQQEDSAVYLCASSLQGGITEAFFGQGTRLTVV.

This chain connects TRBV5-6 to TRBJ2-3; possibly TRBD1 for D (6 bases). The CDR3 runs 14 residues. CDR1 and CDR2 (germline): SGHDT, YYEEEE. V was trimmed by 5 bases and J by 5 bases, leaving 15 bases between them. CDR3 sequence (DNA): TGTGCCAGCAGTTCCCCGGGGACACGAGATACGCAGTATTTT. Translating it yields CASSSPGTRDTQYF.

This chain connects TRBV2 to TRBJ1-5; D gene uncertain. Deletions cut 4 bases from V and 4 bases from J, with 14 bases between. This CDR3 spans 15 amino acids. In germline, CDR1 is SNHLY, CDR2 FYNNEI. The CDR3 is CASSVERGANQPQHF. The CDR3 DNA sequence: TGTGCCAGCAGTGTGGAACGGGGAGCTAATCAGCCCCAGCATTTT.

The V and J genes are TRBV7-2 and TRBJ1-2; D perhaps matches TRBD1 (5 bases). V dropped 7 bases and J dropped 7 bases, with 19 bases sitting between them. The germline V gene encodes CDR1 SGHTA and CDR2 FQGNSA. The CDR3 spans 14 residues. The CDR3 nucleotides read TGTGCCAGCATCGAGTACCGGGGGACCGCTGGCTACACCTTC. Protein: CASIEYRGTAGYTF.

This sequence joins TRBV7-9 and TRBJ2-7; possible D gene TRBD2, 9 bases. CDR3 length: 15 amino acids. The V gene's germline CDR1 is SEHNR and CDR2 FQNEAQ (reference sequence). V lost 4 bases, J lost 9 bases, and 22 bases lay in between. CDR3 sequence (DNA): TGTGCCAGCAGCTCTAGCGGGACAGGCCCCAGGGGGCAGTACTTC. It encodes CASSSSGTGPRGQYF.

The chain employs TRBV6-4 and TRBJ1-6; 9 nucleotides agree with TRBD1. V lost 6 bases, J lost 6 bases, and 6 bases stayed unmatched. CDR3 length equals 15 residues. Per the germline V gene, CDR1 is MRHNA and CDR2 is SNTAGT. The CDR3 loop is CASRQGASGNSPLHF. DNA for the CDR3: TGTGCCAGCAGACAGGGGGCATCGGGTAATTCACCCCTCCACTTT.

The count of this clone is one. The V call is TRBV5-8, the J call TRBJ1-2; D not certain. V was pared by 0 bases and J by 4 bases, with 13 bases between. This CDR3 spans 15 amino acids. CDR1 is SGHTS, CDR2 YDEGEE, per germline. This CDR3 reads CASSLAGPEVYGYTF. CDR3 DNA: TGTGCCAGCAGCTTGGCTGGACCGGAGGTCTATGGCTACACCTTC. Combining the CDR3 with reference TRBV5-8 and TRBJ1-2 gives the whole variable domain EAGVTQSPTHLIKTRGQQATLRCSPISGHTSVYWYQQALGLGLQFLLWYDEGEERNRGNFPPRFSGRQFPNYSSELNVNALELEDSALYLCASSLAGPEVYGYTFGSGTRLTVV.

Written as DNA, the CDR3 is TGTGCCAGCAGCCCGTTCAGGGCTGGGGCCAACGTCCTGACTTTC. This gives the protein CASSPFRAGANVLTF. The rearrangement joins TRBV5-4 to TRBJ2-6, with D possibly TRBD1 on 5 matching bases. The CDR3 is 15 residues long. Germline CDR1 SGHNT, CDR2 YYREEE (reference sequence). The V gene lost 4 bases and the J gene lost 2 bases, with 10 bases spanning the gap.

The chain is built from TRBV28 and TRBJ1-3; a possible D gene is TRBD1 (5 bases). Germline CDR1 reads MDHEN; CDR2 reads SYDVKM. V was shortened by 4 bases and J by 3 bases, with 10 bases between the two germline ends. There are 14 residues in the CDR3. CDR3 loop: CASSSRALGNTIYF. CDR3 DNA sequence: TGTGCCAGCAGTTCCAGGGCCCTTGGAAACACCATATATTTT.

The genes are TRBV10-3 and TRBJ2-2, with a tentative D call TRBD2 (5 bases). Germline lookup yields CDR1 ENHRY and CDR2 SYGVKD. V was cut by 4 bases and J by 8 bases, with 11 bases left in between. CDR3 length: 13 residues. The CDR3 is CAISVLEQGELFF. In nucleotides, the CDR3 is TGTGCCATCAGTGTACTAGAACAGGGGGAGCTGTTTTTT.

The genes are TRBV9 and TRBJ2-2; 8 bases line up with TRBD1. Germline values: CDR1 SGDLS, CDR2 YYNGEE. The CDR3 spans 17 residues. The ends lost 4 bases at V and 1 base at J; junction bases unmatched: 9. The CDR3: CASSPPPGQENTGELFF. CDR3 coding DNA: TGTGCCAGCAGCCCCCCGCCGGGACAGGAGAACACCGGGGAGCTGTTTTTT.

The gene calls are TRBV24-1 and TRBJ2-7; a weak D match, TRBD1 (5 bases). CDR1 and CDR2 from the germline V gene are KGHDR and SFDVKD. The CDR3 totals 14 residues. V was shortened by 7 bases and J by 2 bases, with 14 bases between the two germline ends. The CDR3 loop is CATSATDSAYEQYF. For the CDR3, the DNA is TGTGCCACCAGCGCCACTGACAGCGCCTACGAGCAGTACTTC.

The J gene is TRBJ2-1, the V gene TRBV19; TRBD2 aligns across 10 bases. J gave up 7 bases and V 3 bases, and 9 bases lay outside the gene matches. Germline CDR1 is LNHDA and CDR2 is SQIVND (reference sequence). This CDR3 is built from 16 residues. The CDR3 is CASSILSGGGRNEQFF. The CDR3 bases are TGTGCCAGTAGTATTTTGAGCGGGGGGGGTCGTAATGAGCAGTTCTTC.

The chain is built from TRBV5-5 and TRBJ2-5; 10 nucleotides match TRBD2. Germline V gene lookup returns CDR1 SGHKS and CDR2 YYEKEE (reference sequence). J gave up 5 bases and V 0 bases, and 4 bases lay outside the gene matches. The CDR3 totals 15 residues. CDR3 residues: CASSLEGLAVETQYF. CDR3 nucleotides: TGTGCCAGCAGCTTGGAAGGACTAGCGGTCGAGACCCAGTACTTC.

The chain is built from TRBV7-9 and TRBJ2-3; 9 bases are shared with TRBD1. V dropped 6 bases and J dropped 3; count of bases not matched to a gene: 7. The CDR3 has 15 residues. CDR1 SEHNR and CDR2 FQNEAQ come from the germline V gene (reference sequence). The chain's CDR3 is CASSYRTGVTDTQYF. The DNA for the CDR3 is TGTGCCAGCAGTTACCGGACAGGGGTTACAGATACGCAGTATTTT.